This T cell receptor beta chain was sequenced for a study of vaccination and CD4 T cells after COVID-19. The Oncomine TCR Beta short-read assay sequenced DNA from cultured CD4+ T cells. TCRdb reanalysed the PCR reads using MiXCR and keeps one entry per CDR3 protein. The profile shows around 10,000 distinct CDR3 sequences, about 66% of them singletons. In regard to this clonotype: The target antigen is unknown.

Treatment: approximately 10-day PBMC culture with coronavirus spike peptide pools or control peptides (ViraFEST assay). The CDR3 length is 14 residues. Trimming cost V 6 bases and J 6 bases; bases outside gene matches: 11. Germline values: CDR1 SNHLY, CDR2 FYNNEI. Sequences were obtained from CD4+ T cells from blood, cultured in vitro. This TCR was recovered from a human donor who had recovered from COVID-19. The chain employs TRBV2 and TRBJ2-7; 7 nucleotides align to TRBD1. CDR3 amino acids: CASRTGTALSEQYF. DNA for the CDR3: TGTGCCAGCAGGACCGGGACAGCCCTTAGCGAGCAGTACTTC.